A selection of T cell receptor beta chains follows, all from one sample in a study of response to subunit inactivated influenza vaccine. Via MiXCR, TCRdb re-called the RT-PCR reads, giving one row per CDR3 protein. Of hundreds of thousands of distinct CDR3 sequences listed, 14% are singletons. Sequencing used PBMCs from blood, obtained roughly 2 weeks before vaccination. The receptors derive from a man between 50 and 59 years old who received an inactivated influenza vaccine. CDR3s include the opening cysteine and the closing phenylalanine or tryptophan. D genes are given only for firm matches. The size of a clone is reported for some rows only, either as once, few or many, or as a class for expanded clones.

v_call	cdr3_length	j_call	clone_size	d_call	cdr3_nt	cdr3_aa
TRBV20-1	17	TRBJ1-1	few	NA	TGCTGTGCTAGAGATCTGGGCAGGCAGCGACCGAACACTGAAGCTTTCTTT	CCARDLGRQRPNTEAFF
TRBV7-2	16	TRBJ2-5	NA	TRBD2	TGTGCCAGCAGCCTTACTAGCGGGGGGGGCCGGGAGACCCAGTACTTC	CASSLTSGGGRETQYF
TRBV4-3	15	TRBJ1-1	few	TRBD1	TGCGCCAGCAGCCAAGATCACAGGGGCGCGGCTAAAGCTTTCTTT	CASSQDHRGAAKAFF
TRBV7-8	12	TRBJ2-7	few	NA	TGTGCCAGCAGCCGCTGGGTTGGGGAGCAGTACTTC	CASSRWVGEQYF
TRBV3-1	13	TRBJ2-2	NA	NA	TGTGCCAGCAGCCCAATGCGGGACAGGGAGCTGTTTTTT	CASSPMRDRELFF
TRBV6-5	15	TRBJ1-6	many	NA	TGTGCCAGCAGTTACACTGAGGGGTCTAATTCACCCCTCCACTTT	CASSYTEGSNSPLHF
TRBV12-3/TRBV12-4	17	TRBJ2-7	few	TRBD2	TGTGCCAGCAGTTTAGGTAGCGGGGCGGGAGGGCCTAACGAGCAGTACTTC	CASSLGSGAGGPNEQYF
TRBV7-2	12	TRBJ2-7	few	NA	TGTGCCAGCAGCTTTAGACAGTACGAGCAGTACTTC	CASSFRQYEQYF
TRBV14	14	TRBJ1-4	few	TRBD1	TGTGCCAGCAGCCCAAGGACAGGCCACGAAAAACTGTTTTTT	CASSPRTGHEKLFF
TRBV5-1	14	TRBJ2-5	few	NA	TGCGCCAGCAGCGCCAGGGGGGGACAAGAGACCCAGTACTTC	CASSARGGQETQYF
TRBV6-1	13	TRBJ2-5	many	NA	TGTGCCAGCTCATTATACGGCCAAGAGACCCAGTACTTC	CASSLYGQETQYF
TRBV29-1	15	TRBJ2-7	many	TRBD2	TGCAGCGTTAGGGGGACTAGCGCTTACTCCTACGAGCAGTACTTC	CSVRGTSAYSYEQYF
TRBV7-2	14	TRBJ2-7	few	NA	TGTGCCAGCAGCCCGGGACTGCTTGGCCGCGAGCAGTACTTC	CASSPGLLGREQYF
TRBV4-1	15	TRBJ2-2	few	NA	TGCGCCAGCAGCCTATCGGGACACAACACCGGGGAGCTGTTTTTT	CASSLSGHNTGELFF
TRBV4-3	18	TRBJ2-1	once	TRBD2	TGCGCCAGCAGCTATATGAGTGGTAGCGGGAGCAATTACAATGAGCAGTTCTTC	CASSYMSGSGSNYNEQFF
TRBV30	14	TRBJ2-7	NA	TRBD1	TGTGCCTGGAGTCGGACAGGGGTAATGTACGAGCAGTACTTC	CAWSRTGVMYEQYF
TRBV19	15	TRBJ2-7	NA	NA	TGTGCCAGTAGTATAGTAGGAGATAGCTCCTACGAGCAGTACTTC	CASSIVGDSSYEQYF
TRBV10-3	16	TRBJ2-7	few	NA	TGTGCCAGCCTGTCGTCGGGTTTTTGGTTAGTCTACGAGCAGTACTTC	CASLSSGFWLVYEQYF
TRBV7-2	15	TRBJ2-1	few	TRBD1	TGTGCCAGCAGCTTAGAGGGGGCTTCCTACAATGAGCAGTTCTTC	CASSLEGASYNEQFF
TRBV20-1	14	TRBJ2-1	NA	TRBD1	TGCAGTGTACTCTTTGACAGGGGCAACAATGAGCAGTTCTTC	CSVLFDRGNNEQFF
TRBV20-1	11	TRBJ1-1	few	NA	TGCAGTGCTAGAGACAGGACTGAAGCTTTCTTT	CSARDRTEAFF
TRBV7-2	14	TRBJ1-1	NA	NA	TGTGCCAGCAGCTTAGCGGGGTATCGCACTGAAGCTTTCTTT	CASSLAGYRTEAFF
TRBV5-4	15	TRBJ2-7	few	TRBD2	TGTGCCAGCAGCGTGGATGGGACTAGGGCCTACGAGCAGTACTTC	CASSVDGTRAYEQYF
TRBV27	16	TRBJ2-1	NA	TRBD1	TGTGCCAGCAGTTTATTCGCGCAGGGGGTTGGGAATGAGCAGTTCTTC	CASSLFAQGVGNEQFF
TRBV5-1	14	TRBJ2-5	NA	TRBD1	TGCGCCAGCAGCTTGGACAGGGGGATGGAGACCCAGTACTTC	CASSLDRGMETQYF
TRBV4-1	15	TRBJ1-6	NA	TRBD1	TGCGCCAGCAGCCCACATACAGGGGATAATTCACCCCTCCACTTT	CASSPHTGDNSPLHF
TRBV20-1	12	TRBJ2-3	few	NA	TGCAGTGCTGGAGCGTCTTCAGATACGCAGTATTTT	CSAGASSDTQYF
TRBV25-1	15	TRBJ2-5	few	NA	TGTGCCAGCAGTGAAGTAGGCACCAAGGGGGAGACCCAGTACTTC	CASSEVGTKGETQYF
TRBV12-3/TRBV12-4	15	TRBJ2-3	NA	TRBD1	TGTGCCAGCAGTGCCGACAGGGGGGGCACAGATACGCAGTATTTT	CASSADRGGTDTQYF
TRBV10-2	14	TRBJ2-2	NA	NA	TGCGCCAGCAGTGAGATTTATCGAACCGGGGAGCTGTTTTTT	CASSEIYRTGELFF
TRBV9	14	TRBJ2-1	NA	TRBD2	TGTGCCAGCAGCGTTTTTGCGGGGGGGACTGAGCAGTTCTTC	CASSVFAGGTEQFF
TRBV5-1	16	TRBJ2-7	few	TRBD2	TGCGCCAGCAGCTTCACTAGCGCCCGACTAACCTACGAGCAGTACTTC	CASSFTSARLTYEQYF
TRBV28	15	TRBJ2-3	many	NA	TGTGCCAGCAGCCCCCCGACCCTCAGCACAGATACGCAGTATTTT	CASSPPTLSTDTQYF